This T cell receptor (beta chain) was sequenced for a study of blood T cells in healthy people across ages (dated by TCRdb to about 2015). With respect to the entire study: In model experiments, template switching captured about one uniquely barcoded TCR beta cDNA molecule for every two T cells. To track age-related changes in TCR beta repertoire diversity, the study relied on deep sequencing normalized with unique cDNA molecular identifiers. To avoid experimental bias, donors of different ages were spread randomly across the sequencing lanes. Using the same blood draw, the study looked at two additional independent replicas of 1 million unique cDNA reads for two donors, one aged 18 to 30 and the other aged 80 or older. Four age groups were formed from the donors: young (average approximately 16 years), middle-aged (approximately 40), aged (about 62) and long-lived (less than 85). The paper as a whole reports these results and caveats: As age increased, observed TCR beta diversity per million T cells dropped in a roughly linear way, and a significant reduction was already evident by age 40. Because donor CMV infection status was unknown, age-related changes in expanded clonotypes were potentially confounded. Bulk unsorted PBMC profiling prevented conclusive comparison of naive and antigen-experienced compartments. Observed TCR beta diversity correlated strongly with the percentage of naive T cells measured by flow cytometry. Estimates of total diversity from one million sequenced T cells were regarded as lower bounds and underestimates. The long-lived group showed more naive CD4+ T cells, fewer expanded clones and increased TCR diversity than the aged group, suggesting age selection.

The donors were under 40 Caucasian individuals from Russia, aged roughly 6 to 100 years, who were systemically healthy. Each donor gave ten milliliters of peripheral blood, collected into EDTA-treated Vacutainer tubes. PBMCs were isolated by Ficoll-Paque density-gradient centrifugation, with at least 6 million obtained per sample. Trizol reagent was used to extract total RNA from the PBMCs, yielding at least 5.5 micrograms per sample. The percentages of naive CD45RAhigh/CD27high T cells were determined by flow cytometry on a PBMC aliquot from every donor. Reading from cysteine to phenylalanine, the CDR3 counts 19 amino acids. The kept DNA is CDR3 alone, 57 bases in frame from the first base. V ends up 0 bases short and J 0 bases short, with an unmatched junction base count of 9. Based on the germline V gene, the CDR1 and CDR2 sequences are SGHRS and YFSETQ. Libraries were built with 5' RACE. The sequencing machine was an Illumina HiSeq 2500. A second PCR of about 6 to 11 cycles was performed with a sample-barcoded 5' primer and a J-beta primer mix. A unique molecular identifier was introduced onto each TCR beta cDNA molecule by a template-switch 5' adaptor carrying 12 random nucleotides. At least 2.5 million CDR3-containing paired-end reads were obtained from each sample. First-strand cDNA was synthesized from all RNA with the Mint cDNA synthesis kit, primed by a TRBC-specific oligonucleotide. Following uracil-DNA glycosylase treatment, a first 18-cycle PCR with universal primers M1SS and BC2_uni_R was performed on all cDNA. In the source study's methods: For normalization, 1 million high-quality reads were randomly selected from each sample, with every read carrying a distinct molecular identifier. Reads with shared molecular identifiers were discarded instead of being binned into consensus sequences. CDR3 identification, clonotype clustering and error correction used MiTCR with a Q25 quality threshold and the strictest error-elimination algorithm. A nonparametric unseen species model using Euler transformation provided a lower-bound estimate of total TCR beta diversity. Starting from the raw public reads, TCRdb applied fastp trimming at Q25, assembled clones with MiXCR and retained in-frame beta chains. Records with the same CDR3 protein are collapsed into one entry carrying the most frequent genes and DNA. TCRdb, not the original authors, processed these V and J calls. The sample has some 1.5 million distinct CDR3 sequences on record, 28% of them singletons. Clones ranked in the top ten supply less than 9.5% of the sample.

Concerning this clonotype itself: The antigen this receptor binds is unknown. No quality values exist for individual bases; no much larger clone is one base distant.

The receptor chain draws on TRBV5-1 and TRBJ2-6, with 7 bases in between that match TRBD1. The sequenced sample consisted of blood. This TCR was sampled from a woman younger than 45 in good health. Read as DNA, the sequence is TGCGCCAGCAGCTTGGAAGGGACAGCCCTAACCTCTGGGGCCAACGTCCTGACTTTC. It specifies CASSLEGTALTSGANVLTF.